This T cell receptor beta chain was captured by sequencing in a study of T-cell reconstitution after alpha-beta-depleted transplantation in children. Overall study results and limits: By about two months after transplant, alpha-beta T cells reportedly arose from several hundred graft clones that had expanded. A year post-transplant, T-cell counts and diversity derived mostly from newly produced T cells.

The CDR3 spans 15 residues. CDR1 is KGHSH, CDR2 LQKENI, per germline. The V and J ends lost 4 bases and 4 bases, in that order; junction bases with no gene match: 5. This clonotype was counted at least ten times. The antigen is undetermined. Preparation of the TCRbeta library was carried out with unique molecular identifiers. TCRdb re-called the PCR reads through MiXCR, storing one row per CDR3 protein. Altogether under 300,000 distinct CDR3 sequences are present, 11% being singletons, with the ten largest covering 20% to 25%. J is TRBJ2-1 and V is TRBV18; 9 bases fit TRBD2. The receptor was isolated from a male patient between 2 and 10 years old who had a stem cell transplant for chronic granulomatous disease, so the T cells may come from the graft donor. The specimen was peripheral blood, collected 180 days after TCRalphabeta/CD19-depleted stem cell transplant. The CDR3 region has the DNA TGTGCCAGCTCACAGACTAGCGGACGATACAATGAGCAGTTCTTC. This sequence encodes CASSQTSGRYNEQFF.